The 16 T cell receptor beta chains below were found in one sample sequenced in a study of blood T cell repertoires in COVID-19. Sequencing used immunoSEQ multiplex PCR; TCRdb keeps in-frame clones, though not all of them. The sample lists some 150,000 clones; roughly 84% were seen once. Sequenced sample: PBMCs or T cells enriched from blood (not recorded which). The source is a woman aged 50 to 65 who had been exposed to COVID-19.

A single count supports this clone. The chain links TRBV27 to TRBJ1-6, with 7 bases that match TRBD1. Germline CDR1 reads MNHEY; CDR2 reads SMNVEV (reference sequence). The CDR3 spans 17 residues. V shed 5 bases and J 4 bases; nucleotides not matched to a gene: 11. The chain's CDR3 is CASSLDREATYNSPLHF. The CDR3 DNA reads TGTGCCAGCAGTCTAGACAGGGAAGCGACATATAATTCACCCCTCCACTTT.

The CDR3 DNA sequence: TGCAGTGCTAGTAGCGGGGGTACTTTTGTGTACGAGCAGTACTTC. Encoded protein: CSASSGGTFVYEQYF. The chain links TRBV20-1 to TRBJ2-7, with TRBD2 matching 9 bases. Germline CDR1 is DFQATT and CDR2 is SNEGSKA (reference sequence). The V and J ends lost 3 bases and 4 bases, in that order; junction bases with no gene match: 10. The CDR3 loop spans 15 amino acids.

The chain joins TRBV20-1 to TRBJ2-1; a possible D gene is TRBD2 (5 bases). Trimming cost V 3 bases and J 8 bases, with 20 bases left between them. Germline lookup yields CDR1 DFQATT and CDR2 SNEGSKA (reference sequence). This CDR3 region has 15 residues. CDR3 residues: CSASISGPNRDEQFF. The DNA of the CDR3 is TGCAGTGCTAGTATAAGCGGCCCTAATCGCGATGAGCAGTTCTTC.

The chain recombines TRBV18 with TRBJ1-2; no reliable D call. In germline, CDR1 is KGHSH, CDR2 LQKENI. The CDR3 covers 14 residues. V was trimmed by 2 bases and J by 9 bases, leaving 16 bases between them. CDR3 DNA: TGTGCCAGCTCACCAATCAGCGGCGAGAATAGCTACACCTTC. It is translated as CASSPISGENSYTF.

The genes are TRBV5-1 and TRBJ2-3, with 10 positions matching TRBD2. The CDR3 sequence is 19 residues long. The junction had 14 bases not matched to a gene; V was cut back by 3 bases and J by 1 base. The V gene's germline CDR1 is SGHRS and CDR2 YFSETQ. CDR3: CASSSIWARSGRGTDTQYF. CDR3 in DNA: TGCGCCAGCAGCTCTATCTGGGCTCGGAGCGGGAGGGGCACAGATACGCAGTATTTT.

V is TRBV3-1 (or the pseudogene TRBV3-2) and J is TRBJ1-6; the D gene is possibly TRBD1 (6 bases). This CDR3 region has 11 residues. Germline assignment: CDR1 LGHDT and CDR2 YNNKEL (reference sequence). V was pared by 2 bases and J by 16 bases, with 9 bases between. The CDR3: CASSQWDTLHF. In DNA form, the CDR3 reads TGTGCCAGCAGCCAATGGGACACTCTCCACTTT.

Comments on this clone: In the same sample, other DNA sequences code for this CDR3. This sequence joins TRBV5-1 and TRBJ1-1; TRBD1 aligns across 10 bases. CDR3 size: 15 residues. V lost 4 bases and J lost 1; bases outside the gene matches: 4. CDR1 is SGHRS, CDR2 YFSETQ, per germline. The CDR3 protein is CASSPRQGANTEAFF. In DNA, the CDR3 is TGCGCCAGCAGCCCCCGACAGGGGGCGAACACTGAAGCTTTCTTT.

V gene TRBV29-1 combines with J gene TRBJ2-7, with a possible D match to TRBD1 (5 bases). Trimming removed 0 bases at V and 5 bases at J, with 14 bases between. The germline gives CDR1 SQVTM, CDR2 ANQGSEA. The CDR3 has 14 amino acids. Here the CDR3 reads CSVEDSGKGDEQYF. CDR3 DNA: TGCAGCGTTGAAGATAGTGGAAAAGGGGACGAGCAGTACTTC.

The V gene is TRBV21-1, the J gene TRBJ2-1; the table calls TRBD2, which could not be checked here. TRBV21-1 is recorded as a pseudogene. The CDR3 loop spans 16 amino acids. CDR3 region: CATNTPTGSFYNEQFF. In DNA form, the CDR3 reads TGTGCCACCAATACTCCGACCGGGTCCTTTTACAATGAGCAGTTCTTC.

The chain links TRBV5-1 to TRBJ2-5, with a weak D call TRBD2 (6 bases). V lost 2 bases and J lost 3, with 14 bases in between. Germline V gene data show CDR1 as SGHRS and CDR2 as YFSETQ. The CDR3 length is 15 residues. The CDR3 sequence: CASSFRSWEEETQYF. Here the CDR3 DNA reads TGCGCCAGCAGCTTCAGAAGTTGGGAGGAAGAGACCCAGTACTTC.

The chain employs TRBV2 and TRBJ1-2, with TRBD1 matching 9 bases. This CDR3 region has 15 residues. Germline lookup yields CDR1 SNHLY and CDR2 FYNNEI. With 6 bases clipped from V and 0 bases from J, the junction kept 5 bases outside the gene matches. This chain's CDR3 is CASSGRTGANYGYTF. In DNA, the CDR3 is TGTGCCAGCAGCGGACGGACAGGGGCTAACTATGGCTACACCTTC.

This rearrangement joins TRBV13 to TRBJ1-1; TRBD1 matches 10 bases. In germline, CDR1 is PRHDT, CDR2 FYEKMQ (reference sequence). The trim removed 3 bases at V and 1 base at J, leaving 5 bases unmatched. This CDR3 contains 16 residues. CDR3 sequence: CASSFLDRGPNTEAFF. The CDR3 DNA follows: TGTGCCAGCAGCTTTCTCGACAGGGGGCCGAACACTGAAGCTTTCTTT.

The gene calls are TRBV30 and TRBJ2-4; TRBD2 agrees at 8 bases. V dropped 4 bases and J dropped 8; count of bases not matched to a gene: 10. CDR1 GTSNPN and CDR2 SVGIG come from the germline V gene (reference sequence). CDR3 length: 14 amino acids. CDR3 nucleotides: TGTGCCTGGAAGTTAGGCGGGAGGATGGACATTCAGTACTTC. Its protein is CAWKLGGRMDIQYF.

The chain recombines TRBV6-5 with TRBJ2-7, with 8 nucleotides matching TRBD1. J gave up 6 bases and V 9 bases, and 10 bases lay outside the gene matches. Looked up from germline, CDR1 is MNHEY and CDR2 is SVGAGI. The CDR3 runs 13 residues. CDR3 protein: CASFGQGSREQYF. Here the CDR3 DNA reads TGTGCCAGTTTCGGACAGGGAAGCCGCGAGCAGTACTTC.

The chain recombines TRBV4-2 with TRBJ1-5, with 9 bases that match TRBD1. Germline-derived CDR1 and CDR2 are LGHNA and YNFKEQ. The V gene end was trimmed by 0 bases and the J gene end by 5 bases; junction bases not matched to a gene: 5. The CDR3 has 16 amino acids. The CDR3 spells CASSQDKGQGHQPQHF. The CDR3 coding sequence is TGTGCCAGCAGCCAAGATAAGGGACAGGGCCATCAGCCCCAGCATTTT.

This rearrangement joins TRBV7-9 to TRBJ2-3; weak D call: TRBD2 (5 bases). Trimming pared 0 bases from V and 0 bases from J, leaving 13 bases between. The germline gives CDR1 SEHNR, CDR2 FQNEAQ (reference sequence). CDR3 size: 17 residues. In DNA, the CDR3 is TGTGCCAGCAGCTTAGCTGGAGGACTTTCTAGCACAGATACGCAGTATTTT. Translating it yields CASSLAGGLSSTDTQYF.